Each of the 2 T cell receptor beta chains below was sequenced from the same sample in a study of molecular identifiers for immune sequencing clone quantification. From the PCR reads, TCRdb called clonotypes with MiXCR, one entry per CDR3 protein. The sample has more than 450,000 distinct CDR3 sequences, about 25% seen once; the top ten hold under 0.85%. Material: naive CD8+ T cells from blood, with Jurkat cell RNA spiked in. Subset noted: FACS-sorted CD8+CD4-CCR7+CD45RA+ naive T cells. The receptors derive from a human donor in good health. Some libraries in this study had Jurkat cell RNA spiked in.

This clonotype showed up just a few times. The chain has TRBV4-1 and TRBJ1-4, with TRBD1 matching 7 bases. The CDR3 is 15 amino acids. Germline V gene sequence: CDR1 MGHRA, CDR2 YSYEKL. Losses at the gene ends were 4 bases for V and 5 bases for J; bases not matched to a gene: 7. DNA of the CDR3: TGCGCCAGCAGCCTATACTCGGGACAGAATGAAAAACTGTTTTTT. This gives the protein CASSLYSGQNEKLFF.

This clonotype has a count of ten or more. The rearrangement links TRBV29-1 to TRBJ2-1; D is perhaps TRBD2 (6 bases). This CDR3 contains 12 residues. CDR1 is SQVTM, CDR2 ANQGSEA, per germline. The V end lost 1 base, the J end lost 10 bases, and 11 bases lay between the germline ends. CDR3 loop: CSVEGRRGEQFF. The CDR3 DNA is TGCAGCGTTGAAGGTCGGAGGGGCGAGCAGTTCTTC.